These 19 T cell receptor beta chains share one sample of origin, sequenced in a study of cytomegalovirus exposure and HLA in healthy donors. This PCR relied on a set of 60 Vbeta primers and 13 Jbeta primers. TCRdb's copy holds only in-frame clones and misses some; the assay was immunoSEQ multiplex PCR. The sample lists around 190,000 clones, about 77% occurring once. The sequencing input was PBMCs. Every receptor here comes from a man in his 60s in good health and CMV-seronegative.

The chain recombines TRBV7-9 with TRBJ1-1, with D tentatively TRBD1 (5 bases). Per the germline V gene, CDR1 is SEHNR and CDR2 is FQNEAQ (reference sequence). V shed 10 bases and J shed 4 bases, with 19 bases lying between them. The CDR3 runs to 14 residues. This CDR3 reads CAIGVGGMGTEAFF. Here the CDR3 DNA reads TGTGCCATCGGGGTCGGGGGAATGGGCACTGAAGCTTTCTTT.

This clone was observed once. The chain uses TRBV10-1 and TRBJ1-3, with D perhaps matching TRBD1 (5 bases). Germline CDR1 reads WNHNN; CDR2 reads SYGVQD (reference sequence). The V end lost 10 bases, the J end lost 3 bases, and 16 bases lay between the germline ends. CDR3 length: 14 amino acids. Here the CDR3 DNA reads TGCGCCACCAGATCCCAGGGAAATGGAAACACCATATATTTT. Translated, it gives CATRSQGNGNTIYF.

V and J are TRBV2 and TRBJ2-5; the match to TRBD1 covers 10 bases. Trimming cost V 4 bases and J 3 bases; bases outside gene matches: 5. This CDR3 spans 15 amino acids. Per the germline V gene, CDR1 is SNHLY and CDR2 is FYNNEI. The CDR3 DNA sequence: TGTGCCAGCAGTGGCGCCGGGACAGGGGAAGAGACCCAGTACTTC. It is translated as CASSGAGTGEETQYF.

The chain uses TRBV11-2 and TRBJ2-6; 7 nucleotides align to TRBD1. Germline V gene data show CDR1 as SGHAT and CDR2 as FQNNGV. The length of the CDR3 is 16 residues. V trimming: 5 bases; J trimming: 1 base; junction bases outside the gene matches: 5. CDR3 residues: CASSQLRGSGANVLTF. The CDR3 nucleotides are TGTGCCAGCAGCCAACTCAGGGGGTCTGGGGCCAACGTCCTGACTTTC.

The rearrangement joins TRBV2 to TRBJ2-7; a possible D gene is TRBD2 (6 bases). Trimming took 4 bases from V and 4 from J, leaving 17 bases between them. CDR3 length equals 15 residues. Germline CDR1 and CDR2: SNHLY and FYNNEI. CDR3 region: CASSGAGPARYEQYF. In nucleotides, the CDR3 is TGTGCCAGCAGTGGGGCGGGACCAGCACGGTACGAGCAGTACTTC.

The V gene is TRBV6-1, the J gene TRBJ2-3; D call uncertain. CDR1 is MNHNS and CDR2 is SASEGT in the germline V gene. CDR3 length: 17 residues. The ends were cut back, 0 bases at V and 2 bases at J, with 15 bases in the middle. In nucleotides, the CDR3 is TGTGCCAGCAGTGAAGCGCTTCTGGGCTACGTCACAGATACGCAGTATTTT. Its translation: CASSEALLGYVTDTQYF.

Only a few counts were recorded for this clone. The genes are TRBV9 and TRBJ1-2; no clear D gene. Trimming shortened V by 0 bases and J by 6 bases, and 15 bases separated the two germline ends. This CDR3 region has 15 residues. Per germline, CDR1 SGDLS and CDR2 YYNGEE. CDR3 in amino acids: CASSVGGLGVDGYTF. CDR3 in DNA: TGTGCCAGCAGCGTAGGAGGGCTCGGGGTTGATGGCTACACCTTC.

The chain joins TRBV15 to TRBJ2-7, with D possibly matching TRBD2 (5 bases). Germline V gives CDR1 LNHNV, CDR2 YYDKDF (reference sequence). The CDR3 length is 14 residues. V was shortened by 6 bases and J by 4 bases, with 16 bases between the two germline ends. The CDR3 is CATSIGLATYEQYF. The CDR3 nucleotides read TGTGCCACCAGTATCGGGCTAGCCACGTACGAGCAGTACTTC.

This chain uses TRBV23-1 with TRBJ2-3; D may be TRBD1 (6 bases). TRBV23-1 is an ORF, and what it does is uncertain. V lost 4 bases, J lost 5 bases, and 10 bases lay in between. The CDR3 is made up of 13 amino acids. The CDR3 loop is CASSLSRGDTQYF. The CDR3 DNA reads TGCGCCAGCAGTCTCTCCAGGGGAGATACGCAGTATTTT.

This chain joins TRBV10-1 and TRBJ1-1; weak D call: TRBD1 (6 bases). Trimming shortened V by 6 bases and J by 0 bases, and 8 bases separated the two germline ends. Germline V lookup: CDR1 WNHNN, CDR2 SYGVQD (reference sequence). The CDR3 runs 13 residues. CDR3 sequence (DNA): TGCGCCAGCAGAACAGGGTTGAACACTGAAGCTTTCTTT. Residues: CASRTGLNTEAFF.

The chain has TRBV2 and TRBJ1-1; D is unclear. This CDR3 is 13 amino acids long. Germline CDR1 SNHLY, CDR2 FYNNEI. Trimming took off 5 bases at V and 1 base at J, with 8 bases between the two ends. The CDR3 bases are TGTGCCAGCAGTCTAGTATCGAACACTGAAGCTTTCTTT. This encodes CASSLVSNTEAFF. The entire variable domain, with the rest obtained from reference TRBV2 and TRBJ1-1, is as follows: EPEVTQTPSHQVTQMGQEVILRCVPISNHLYFYWYRQILGQKVEFLVSFYNNEISEKSEIFDDQFSVERPDGSNFTLKIRSTKLEDSAMYFCASSLVSNTEAFFGQGTRLTVV.

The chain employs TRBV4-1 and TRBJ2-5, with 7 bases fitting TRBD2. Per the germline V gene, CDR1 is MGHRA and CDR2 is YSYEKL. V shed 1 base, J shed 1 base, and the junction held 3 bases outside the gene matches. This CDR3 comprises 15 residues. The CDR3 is CASSQGLAVQETQYF. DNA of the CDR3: TGCGCCAGCAGCCAAGGGCTAGCGGTCCAAGAGACCCAGTACTTC.

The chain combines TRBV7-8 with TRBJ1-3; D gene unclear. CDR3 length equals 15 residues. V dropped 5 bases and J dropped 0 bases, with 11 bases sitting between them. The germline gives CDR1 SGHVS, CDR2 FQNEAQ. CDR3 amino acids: CASSPRLSSGNTIYF. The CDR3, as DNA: TGTGCCAGCAGCCCAAGACTGAGCTCTGGAAACACCATATATTTT.

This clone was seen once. CDR3 sequence reads: CASSPGLAGAVHNEQFF. The CDR3 DNA reads as TGTGCCAGCAGCCCTGGACTAGCGGGAGCGGTACACAATGAGCAGTTCTTC. This sequence joins TRBV11-2 and TRBJ2-1; 13 bases agree with TRBD2. This CDR3 contains 17 residues. The germline gives CDR1 SGHAT, CDR2 FQNNGV. The junction had 9 bases not matched to a gene; V was cut back by 5 bases and J by 5 bases.

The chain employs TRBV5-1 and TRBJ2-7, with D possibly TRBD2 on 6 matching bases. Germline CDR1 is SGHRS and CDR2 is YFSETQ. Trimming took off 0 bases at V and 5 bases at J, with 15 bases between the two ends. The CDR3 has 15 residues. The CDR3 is CASSLVRGISDEQYF. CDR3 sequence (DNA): TGCGCCAGCAGCTTGGTACGGGGGATATCGGACGAGCAGTACTTC.

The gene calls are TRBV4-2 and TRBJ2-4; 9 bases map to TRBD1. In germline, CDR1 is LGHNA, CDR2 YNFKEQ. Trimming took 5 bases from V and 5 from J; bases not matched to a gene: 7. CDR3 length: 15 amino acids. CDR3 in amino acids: CASSSPGQGENIQYF. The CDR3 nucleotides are TGTGCCAGCAGCTCACCGGGACAGGGTGAAAACATTCAGTACTTC.

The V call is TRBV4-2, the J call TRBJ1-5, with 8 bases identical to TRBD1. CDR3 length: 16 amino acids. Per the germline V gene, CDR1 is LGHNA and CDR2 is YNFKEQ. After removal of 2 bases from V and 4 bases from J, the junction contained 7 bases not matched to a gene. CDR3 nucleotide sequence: TGTGCCAGCAGCCAACAGGGGGCAGGGGTTAATCAGCCCCAGCATTTT. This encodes CASSQQGAGVNQPQHF.

The CDR3 DNA reads TGTGCCTGTTCCGAGCCGCGGGGGAGTGAAAAACTGTTTTTT. Protein sequence: CACSEPRGSEKLFF. The chain is built from TRBV30 and TRBJ1-4; D perhaps matches TRBD1 (5 bases). The V gene lost 6 bases and the J gene lost 7 bases, with 18 bases spanning the gap. CDR3 length: 14 amino acids. The germline V gene encodes CDR1 GTSNPN and CDR2 SVGIG (reference sequence). The complete variable domain, with remaining parts taken from reference TRBV30 and TRBJ1-4, reads SQTIHQWPATLVQPVGSPLSLECTVEGTSNPNLYWYRQAAGRGLQLLFYSVGIGQISSEVPQNLSASRPQDRQFILSSKKLLLSDSGFYLCACSEPRGSEKLFFGSGTQLSVL.

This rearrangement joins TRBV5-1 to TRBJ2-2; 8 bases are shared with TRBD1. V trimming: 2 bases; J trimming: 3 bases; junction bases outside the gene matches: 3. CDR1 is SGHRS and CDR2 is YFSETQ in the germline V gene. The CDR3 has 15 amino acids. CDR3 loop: CASSLDRGDTGELFF. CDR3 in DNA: TGCGCCAGCAGCTTAGACAGGGGTGACACCGGGGAGCTGTTTTTT.